The text below deals with one T cell receptor beta chain. Its antigen is undetermined. V lost 0 bases, J lost 1 base, and 4 bases lay in between. Germline assignment: CDR1 GTSNPN and CDR2 SVGIG (reference sequence). The CDR3 sequence is 12 residues long. This sample was included in a study of Ad26.COV2.S vaccination and SARS-CoV-2 variants. Findings of the study overall: People given the vaccine had a wider spike-specific TCR breadth than placebo recipients did.

The treatment here: approximately 18 received Ad26.COV2.S at low or high dose, single or two shots; about 5 received placebo; per-sample allocation not given. The investigators took samples on day 63 after the first vaccine or placebo injection. Method: immunoSEQ multiplex PCR; TCRdb's copy keeps in-frame clones and lacks some. The sample holds about 480,000 clones, around nine tenths seen once. The receptor was isolated from a person aged 18-65 years who received the Ad26.COV2.S COVID-19 vaccine or a placebo. V is TRBV30 and J is TRBJ2-7, with no clear D. This specimen was peripheral blood, taken in a trial of Ad26.COV2.S vaccine versus placebo. CDR3 protein: CAWSVASYEQYF. CDR3 nucleotides: TGTGCCTGGAGTGTAGCGTCCTACGAGCAGTACTTC.